This TCR beta chain was found in a study of cytomegalovirus exposure and HLA in healthy donors. Findings and limits, study-wide: TCR sequences were mostly rare, though some public TCRs occurred in many donors. An analysis that was carried out later associated 15,000 to 20,000 TCR beta sequences with HLA alleles at 0.05 false discovery rate. A later examination showed that TCR association rates differed by HLA locus, with DRB1 most and HLA-C fewest.

As for this clone: Its cognate antigen is unknown.

All the people who gave samples were healthy bone marrow donors. This CDR3 is 17 amino acids long. V shed 5 bases and J 0 bases; nucleotides not matched to a gene: 9. Germline V gene lookup returns CDR1 MDHEN and CDR2 SYDVKM. Vbeta (60) and Jbeta (13) primers were used in the PCR. Sequencing used immunoSEQ multiplex PCR; TCRdb keeps in-frame clones, though not all of them. The table has over 110,000 clones, approximately 82% seen once; the top ten hold roughly 9.7%. Sequenced sample: PBMCs. The sequence was collected from a woman aged 60-75 years in good health and CMV-seropositive. This rearrangement joins TRBV28 to TRBJ2-4, with 8 bases that match TRBD2. The CDR3 DNA reads TGTGCCAGCAGTCCGTGGACTAGCCGTCTAGCCAAAAACATTCAGTACTTC. Protein product: CASSPWTSRLAKNIQYF.